Presented here are 19 T cell receptor beta chains from one specimen sequenced in a study of cytotoxic CD8 clonotypes in ibrutinib-treated CLL. Repertoires were generated with immunoSEQ multiplex PCR, while TCRdb's copy carries only in-frame clones and drops some. Among roughly 300,000 clones, 70% to 80% were seen once, and the ten largest hold about 6%. The sample in question was PBMCs, obtained at disease progression, from a patient treated with ibrutinib. These TCRs come from a human donor with chronic lymphocytic leukemia.

There are a few counts of this clone. This chain joins TRBV4-1 and TRBJ2-3; D not certain. Looked up from germline, CDR1 is MGHRA and CDR2 is YSYEKL. V was pared by 3 bases and J by 1 base, with 5 bases between. The CDR3 extends over 13 amino acids. Here the CDR3 DNA reads TGCGCCAGCAGCCACCCCCGCACAGATACGCAGTATTTT. Translation: CASSHPRTDTQYF.

The V and J genes are TRBV5-1 and TRBJ2-5; D is uncertain. There are 16 residues in the CDR3. The germline V gene encodes CDR1 SGHRS and CDR2 YFSETQ. V lost 4 bases and J 3 bases, leaving 19 bases between the germline ends. CDR3 nucleotides: TGCGCCAGCAGCCGGATGAGGTCCGGGCTGGAAGAGACCCAGTACTTC. This translates into CASSRMRSGLEETQYF.

Only a few counts were recorded for this clone. The V and J genes are TRBV14 and TRBJ2-7; TRBD2 is a possible D gene (7 bases). Germline CDR1 and CDR2: SGHDN and FVKESK. The V and J ends lost 1 base and 6 bases respectively, with 13 bases between them. CDR3 length: 14 residues. The CDR3 here is CASSQGGGGREQYF. CDR3 sequence (DNA): TGTGCCAGCAGCCAAGGAGGGGGAGGGCGCGAGCAGTACTTC.

This chain links TRBV5-1 with TRBJ2-7; D possibly corresponds to TRBD2 (5 bases). Germline assignment: CDR1 SGHRS and CDR2 YFSETQ. Trimming shortened V by 4 bases and J by 4 bases, and 12 bases separated the two germline ends. This CDR3 spans 13 amino acids. DNA of the CDR3: TGCGCCAGCAGCCTAGGATCGGGGTACGAGCAGTACTTC. This sequence encodes CASSLGSGYEQYF.

The rearrangement uses TRBV7-8 and TRBJ2-6; D is undetermined. This CDR3 is 13 amino acids long. Germline V gives CDR1 SGHVS, CDR2 FQNEAQ. V was pared by 3 bases and J by 4 bases, with 4 bases between. CDR3 nucleotides: TGTGCCAGCAGCTTTTCCGGGGCCAACGTCCTGACTTTC. Translated: CASSFSGANVLTF.

This clone was detected a few times. The V call is TRBV5-6, the J call TRBJ1-6, with 7 bases that match TRBD1. CDR1 and CDR2 from the germline V gene are SGHDT and YYEEEE. CDR3 size: 14 residues. V was clipped by 6 bases and J by 7 bases; unmatched bases: 7. DNA of the CDR3: TGTGCCAGCAAGAGGACAGGAACGAATTCACCCCTCCACTTT. Amino acids: CASKRTGTNSPLHF.

The V and J genes are TRBV15 and TRBJ1-1; 9 positions match TRBD1. Germline loops: CDR1 LNHNV, CDR2 YYDKDF (reference sequence). The CDR3 length is 14 residues. With 5 bases clipped from V and 4 bases from J, the junction kept 5 bases outside the gene matches. The CDR3 here is CATSLDRGSTEAFF. The CDR3 DNA follows: TGTGCCACCAGCCTAGACAGGGGGAGCACTGAAGCTTTCTTT.

The V call is TRBV2, the J call TRBJ2-7; 9 positions agree with TRBD1. V lost 6 bases and J lost 3; bases outside the gene matches: 9. This CDR3 comprises 15 residues. Germline V gene lookup returns CDR1 SNHLY and CDR2 FYNNEI. This CDR3 reads CASSARTGVFYEQYF. In DNA form, the CDR3 reads TGTGCCAGCAGCGCACGGACAGGGGTTTTCTACGAGCAGTACTTC.

The chain uses TRBV5-4 and TRBJ2-5, with D unclear. Trimming took off 0 bases at V and 1 base at J, with 4 bases between the two ends. Germline assignment: CDR1 SGHNT and CDR2 YYREEE (reference sequence). The CDR3 is made up of 13 amino acids. The CDR3: CASSLDSQETQYF. CDR3 in DNA: TGTGCCAGCAGCTTGGACAGCCAAGAGACCCAGTACTTC.

The genes are TRBV28 and TRBJ2-1; no clear D gene. The CDR3 loop spans 14 amino acids. Germline lookup yields CDR1 MDHEN and CDR2 SYDVKM. The V end was cut by 3 bases, the J end by 0 bases, with 6 bases between. The CDR3 protein is CASSFHSSYNEQFF. DNA of the CDR3: TGTGCCAGCAGTTTTCACAGCTCCTACAATGAGCAGTTCTTC. The whole variable domain, filled in from reference TRBV28 and TRBJ2-1, reads DVKVTQSSRYLVKRTGEKVFLECVQDMDHENMFWYRQDPGLGLRLIYFSYDVKMKEKGDIPEGYSVSREKKERFSLILESASTNQTSMYLCASSFHSSYNEQFFGPGTRLTVL.

This clone was counted a single time. The V and J genes are TRBV15 and TRBJ2-1, with 7 bases fitting TRBD1. The CDR3 sequence is 16 residues long. V lost 3 bases to trimming and J lost 6 bases; unmatched junction nucleotides: 11. Germline V CDR1 and CDR2: LNHNV, YYDKDF (reference sequence). CDR3 loop: CATSRDSTGVRNEQFF. As DNA, the CDR3 is TGTGCCACCAGCAGGGACTCTACAGGGGTTCGCAATGAGCAGTTCTTC.

This clone was counted a few times. The chain couples TRBV25-1 to TRBJ1-2, with 8 bases fitting TRBD1. Looked up from germline, CDR1 is MGHDK and CDR2 is SYGVNS. Trimming at V came to 3 bases and at J to 3 bases, leaving 3 bases not matched to a gene. The CDR3 is 14 amino acids. CDR3: CASSDEDRDYGYTF. The CDR3 region has the DNA TGTGCCAGCAGTGACGAGGACAGGGACTATGGCTACACCTTC.

The chain has TRBV15 and TRBJ2-5; D is unclear. V lost 2 bases and J 4 bases, leaving 5 bases between the germline ends. The germline gives CDR1 LNHNV, CDR2 YYDKDF (reference sequence). The CDR3 runs to 12 residues. The CDR3 DNA reads as TGTGCCACCAGCAGAAGTCTAGAGACCCAGTACTTC. As protein: CATSRSLETQYF.

CDR3: CANKLGPSSTDTQYF. The CDR3 DNA reads TGCGCCAATAAGCTGGGCCCTAGTAGCACAGATACGCAGTATTTT. V gene TRBV5-1 combines with J gene TRBJ2-3, with D unclear. V lost 9 bases and J 0 bases, leaving 17 bases between the germline ends. CDR1 is SGHRS, CDR2 YFSETQ, per germline. The CDR3 runs 15 residues.

The chain has TRBV10-3 and TRBJ2-1; D unresolved. The germline V gene has CDR1 ENHRY and CDR2 SYGVKD. V dropped 3 bases and J dropped 5 bases, with 2 bases sitting between them. CDR3 length equals 11 residues. The CDR3 protein is CAISDDNEQFF. Written as DNA, the CDR3 is TGTGCCATCAGTGACGACAATGAGCAGTTCTTC.

The V and J genes are TRBV5-1 and TRBJ2-7, with TRBD2 identical over 9 bases. This CDR3 region has 15 residues. The junction had 4 bases not matched to a gene; V was cut back by 1 base and J by 2 bases. Germline V gene lookup returns CDR1 SGHRS and CDR2 YFSETQ. DNA for the CDR3: TGCGCCAGCAGCTTGATTAGCGGGGGCACCTACGAGCAGTACTTC. Translated, it gives CASSLISGGTYEQYF.

The V call is TRBV6-4, the J call TRBJ1-5, with a possible D match to TRBD1 (6 bases). The CDR3 consists of 18 residues. Germline V gives CDR1 MRHNA, CDR2 SNTAGT. V was shortened by 7 bases and J by 1 base, with 23 bases between the two germline ends. CDR3 sequence: CASTLGIKQGASNQPQHF. In nucleotides, the CDR3 is TGTGCCAGCACCCTGGGGATTAAACAGGGAGCAAGCAATCAGCCCCAGCATTTT.

The rearrangement uses TRBV9 and TRBJ1-2; 9 nucleotides agree with TRBD1. This CDR3 has 14 amino acids. After removal of 0 bases from V and 8 bases from J, the junction contained 5 bases not matched to a gene. Germline V gene sequence: CDR1 SGDLS, CDR2 YYNGEE. The CDR3 region has the DNA TGTGCCAGCAGCGTAGCCTGGACAGGGGTCGGCTACACCTTC. Residues: CASSVAWTGVGYTF.

V and J are TRBV29-1 and TRBJ1-2; 7 nucleotides agree with TRBD1. V was pared by 3 bases and J by 1 base, with 5 bases of the junction left unmatched. The CDR3 has 14 residues. Germline V gene sequence: CDR1 SQVTM, CDR2 ANQGSEA. The CDR3 coding sequence is TGCAGCGTTGATGAGGGACAGATTAACTATGGCTACACCTTC. Residues: CSVDEGQINYGYTF.